The sample holds many counts of the clone carrying this TCR beta chain. CDR1 is DFQATT, CDR2 SNEGSKA, per germline (reference sequence). The CDR3 loop spans 15 amino acids. V lost 5 bases and J lost 1; bases outside the gene matches: 3. What was amplified from RNA transcripts were TCR beta CDR3 regions. HTBI primers drove first-round RT-PCR of the TCR CDR3. TCRdb re-analysed the multiplex PCR reads in MiXCR, keeping a single row per CDR3 protein. The sample carries around 300,000 distinct CDR3 sequences, approximately 13% recorded once. This record belongs to a study of T cells in Graves' hyperthyroidism and ophthalmopathy. Across the whole study: Peripheral blood samples were taken at initial diagnosis, prior to any treatment.

The specimen was blood. This chain connects TRBV20-1 to TRBJ2-7, with 15 nucleotides matching TRBD2. This TCR derives from a woman in her twenties or thirties with Graves' hyperthyroidism. The DNA of the CDR3 is TGCAGTGCTGGGGGACTAGCGGGAGGTTCCTACGAGCAGTACTTC. It encodes CSAGGLAGGSYEQYF.